The T cell receptor beta chain described here comes from a study of blood T cell repertoires in COVID-19. Only in-frame clones appear in the TCRdb table, and some are missing; sequencing was by immunoSEQ multiplex PCR. The repertoire holds 96,000 or so clones, with 90% to 95% as singletons. What was sequenced was peripheral blood. The TCR sequence derives from a man in his 60s with acute or convalescent COVID-19.

The CDR3 reads CASSWGNLPGTGRYGYTF. Here the CDR3 DNA reads TGCGCCAGCAGCTGGGGAAACCTTCCGGGGACAGGGAGGTATGGCTACACCTTC. The chain couples TRBV5-1 to TRBJ1-2; 9 bases align to TRBD1. Germline values: CDR1 SGHRS, CDR2 YFSETQ. CDR3 length equals 18 residues. Trimming removed 3 bases from V and 5 bases from J; junction bases left unmatched: 17.